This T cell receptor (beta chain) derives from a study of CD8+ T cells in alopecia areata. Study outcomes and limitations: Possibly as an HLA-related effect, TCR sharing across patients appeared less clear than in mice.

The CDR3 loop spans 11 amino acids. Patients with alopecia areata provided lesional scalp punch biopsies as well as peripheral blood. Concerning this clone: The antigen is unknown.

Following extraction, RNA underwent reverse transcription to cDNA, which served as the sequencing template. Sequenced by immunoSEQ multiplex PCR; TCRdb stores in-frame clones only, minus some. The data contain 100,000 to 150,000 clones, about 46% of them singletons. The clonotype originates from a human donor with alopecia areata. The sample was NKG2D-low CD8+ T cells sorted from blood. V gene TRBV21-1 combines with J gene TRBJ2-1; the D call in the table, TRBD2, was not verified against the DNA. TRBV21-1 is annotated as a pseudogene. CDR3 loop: CAITGGDEQFF. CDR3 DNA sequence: TGTGCCATCACGGGGGGGGATGAGCAGTTCTTC.